This T cell receptor beta chain was identified during a study of cytomegalovirus exposure and HLA in healthy donors. Study-wide results and caveats: CMV serostatus was the only immune exposure information that was available. TCR beta chains associated with HLA were, in a later analysis, more clonally expanded than equally common others.

As concerns this clone: Its antigen is still unknown.

Amplification used 60 Vbeta primers and 13 Jbeta primers. Profiling relied on immunoSEQ multiplex PCR, and the TCRdb table lists in-frame clones only, not all of them. The table lists about 130,000 clones, 70% to 80% of them singletons. This sequence was found in a man aged 30 to 45 in good health and CMV-seronegative. Sequencing was performed on PBMCs.

This CDR3 is CASSLDPGREQYF. Written as DNA, the CDR3 is TGTGCCAGCAGCTTAGATCCGGGTCGCGAGCAGTACTTC. The chain has TRBV11-3 and TRBJ2-7, with unresolved D. Germline V gives CDR1 SGHNT, CDR2 YENEEA. The germline V and J ends were trimmed by 0 bases and 6 bases, with 9 bases remaining between them. CDR3 size: 13 residues.